Presented here are 27 T cell receptor beta chains from one specimen sequenced in a study of T-cell memory formation after mild COVID-19. TCRdb passed the 5' RACE reads through MiXCR, listing each CDR3 protein once. The data contain approximately 89,000 distinct CDR3 sequences, around 27% of them singletons. Sequencing was done on a sample of PBMCs or a T cell subset sorted from them (not recorded which). All receptors derive from a man between 18 and 35 years old who had mild COVID-19 (a few samples of this study predate the infection). Cell type and time point are not known.

The chain has TRBV4-1 and TRBJ1-2; D gene uncertain. Germline loops: CDR1 MGHRA, CDR2 YSYEKL. Trimming stripped 2 bases from V and 5 bases from J, with 15 bases between. The CDR3 length is 15 residues. The DNA for the CDR3 is TGCGCCAGCAGCCAACTAGATTCGTCGAAGTATGGCTACACCTTC. This encodes CASSQLDSSKYGYTF.

The chain employs TRBV28 and TRBJ1-5; 9 bases line up with TRBD1. Germline loops: CDR1 MDHEN, CDR2 SYDVKM. V trimming: 5 bases; J trimming: 6 bases; junction bases outside the gene matches: 20. The CDR3 is 19 amino acids. CDR3 in DNA: TGTGCCAGCAGTGTGCCGGGACAGGGTGTTACAGCGGTCGGTCAGCCCCAGCATTTT. It is translated as CASSVPGQGVTAVGQPQHF.

V is TRBV13 and J is TRBJ1-2; D gene uncertain. The CDR3 consists of 12 residues. The V end lost 5 bases, the J end lost 10 bases, and 14 bases lay between the germline ends. The germline V gene encodes CDR1 PRHDT and CDR2 FYEKMQ (reference sequence). CDR3 residues: CASSILSGVYTF. Here the CDR3 DNA reads TGTGCCAGCAGCATATTATCAGGAGTCTACACCTTC.

This clonotype was counted a few times. V and J are TRBV9 and TRBJ2-2; D is unresolved. From germline, CDR1 is SGDLS and CDR2 YYNGEE. V shed 0 bases and J shed 6 bases, with 9 bases lying between them. The CDR3 consists of 14 residues. CDR3 in DNA: TGTGCCAGCAGCGTAGAGTTAGGCCCCGGGGAGCTGTTTTTT. Amino acids: CASSVELGPGELFF.

The V call is TRBV15, the J call TRBJ1-1, with D unresolved. The CDR3 runs 14 residues. V lost 3 bases, J lost 6 bases, and 14 bases lay in between. Germline CDR1 is LNHNV and CDR2 is YYDKDF (reference sequence). The CDR3 DNA sequence: TGTGCCACCAGCAGGGCCCGGATCTTGGCTGAAGCTTTCTTT. Translating it yields CATSRARILAEAFF.

This clonotype was seen more than once but under ten times. The chain has TRBV7-9 and TRBJ2-1; 7 bases agree with TRBD1. The CDR3 length is 16 residues. CDR1 SEHNR and CDR2 FQNEAQ come from the germline V gene (reference sequence). V was clipped by 4 bases and J by 0 bases; unmatched bases: 6. CDR3 bases: TGTGCCAGCAGCTACGCTCCAGGGGGCTCCTACAATGAGCAGTTCTTC. Encoded protein: CASSYAPGGSYNEQFF.

The CDR3 here is CASSQGTASYGYTF. The CDR3 DNA sequence: TGCGCCAGCAGCCAAGGAACAGCCAGCTATGGCTACACCTTC. The chain has TRBV4-3 and TRBJ1-2, with D uncertain. The germline gives CDR1 LGHNA, CDR2 YSLEER. This CDR3 spans 14 amino acids. Trimming took 1 base from V and 4 from J, leaving 10 bases between them.

The chain combines TRBV30 with TRBJ1-1; D unclear. The CDR3 consists of 13 residues. Germline V lookup: CDR1 GTSNPN, CDR2 SVGIG (reference sequence). V was shortened by 3 bases and J by 7 bases, with 15 bases between the two germline ends. Here the CDR3 reads CAWRLRYGLEAFF. In DNA, the CDR3 is TGTGCCTGGAGACTTCGGTATGGGCTTGAAGCTTTCTTT.

The chain recombines TRBV12-3 or TRBV12-4 with TRBJ2-1; possibly TRBD1 for D (5 bases). The CDR3 runs to 15 residues. Deletions cut 6 bases from V and 0 bases from J, with 12 bases between. The CDR3 protein is CASRPQGHSYNEQFF. CDR3 DNA: TGTGCCAGCAGACCGCAGGGCCACTCCTACAATGAGCAGTTCTTC.

The table lists this clonotype with many counts. The CDR3 DNA follows: TGTGCCAGCAGCTTTACGTTCGTAGGGCCAACGGTGGGAGATACGCAGTATTTT. Translation: CASSFTFVGPTVGDTQYF. J is TRBJ2-3 and V is TRBV5-6, with D uncertain. With 2 bases removed from V and 5 bases from J, the gap between germline ends came to 24 bases. The CDR3 length is 18 residues. Germline values: CDR1 SGHDT, CDR2 YYEEEE.

The rearrangement joins TRBV9 to TRBJ2-1, with no clear D. V gave up 4 bases and J gave up 10 bases, with 9 bases separating them. In germline, CDR1 is SGDLS, CDR2 YYNGEE. The CDR3 runs to 11 residues. CDR3 sequence reads: CASSLDVEQFF. The DNA of the CDR3 is TGTGCCAGCAGCTTGGATGTAGAGCAGTTCTTC.

The J gene is TRBJ2-3, the V gene TRBV7-2; tentative D call: TRBD2 (6 bases). The CDR3 extends over 18 amino acids. V shed 2 bases and J shed 2 bases, with 20 bases lying between them. CDR1 is SGHTA, CDR2 FQGNSA, per germline. DNA for the CDR3: TGTGCCAGCAGCTTAAGTCCCGGCGGGGTCGAACACACAGATACGCAGTATTTT. Translating gives CASSLSPGGVEHTDTQYF.

This chain links TRBV7-9 with TRBJ2-3; 8 nucleotides align to TRBD2. The CDR3 has 16 residues. Germline V gene sequence: CDR1 SEHNR, CDR2 FQNEAQ (reference sequence). The V gene end was trimmed by 2 bases and the J gene end by 1 base; junction bases not matched to a gene: 5. CDR3 protein: CASSLSQAGGTDTQYF. CDR3 bases: TGTGCCAGCAGCTTATCCCAAGCGGGGGGCACAGATACGCAGTATTTT. Full variable domain (remainder filled in from reference TRBV7-9 and TRBJ2-3): DTGVSQNPRHKITKRGQNVTFRCDPISEHNRLYWYRQTLGQGPEFLTYFQNEAQLEKSRLLSDRFSAERPKGSFSTLEIQRTEQGDSAMYLCASSLSQAGGTDTQYFGPGTRLTVL.

In DNA form, the CDR3 reads TGTGCCAGCAGTGATCGGACAGGCGTTCAGGGTGGCTACACCTTC. Protein product: CASSDRTGVQGGYTF. The J gene is TRBJ1-2, the V gene TRBV6-1; 7 bases map to TRBD1. The V and J ends lost 3 bases and 7 bases, in that order; junction bases with no gene match: 11. This CDR3 comprises 15 residues. Germline V gene sequence: CDR1 MNHNS, CDR2 SASEGT.

This clonotype was detected only a few times. The chain uses TRBV5-1 and TRBJ1-2, with a possible D match to TRBD1 (5 bases). Per the germline V gene, CDR1 is SGHRS and CDR2 is YFSETQ. Between the trimmed V and J ends, which lost 0 bases and 6 bases, there was a span of 15 bases. The CDR3 is 15 amino acids. The CDR3 here is CASSLEVPGDDGYTF. CDR3 bases: TGCGCCAGCAGCTTGGAGGTCCCGGGGGACGATGGCTACACCTTC.

The V call is TRBV5-5, the J call TRBJ2-5, with 15 bases matching TRBD2. The CDR3 covers 15 residues. V was pared by 7 bases and J by 4 bases, with 5 bases of the junction left unmatched. Germline V CDR1 and CDR2: SGHKS, YYEKEE (reference sequence). The CDR3 nucleotides are TGTGCCAGCGGACTAGCGGGGGGGCAGGGAGAGACCCAGTACTTC. It is translated as CASGLAGGQGETQYF.

This clonotype was seen a few times. The chain combines TRBV4-1 with TRBJ2-2, with D uncertain. CDR3 length equals 15 residues. The germline CDR1 and CDR2 sequences are MGHRA and YSYEKL. The V gene lost 0 bases and the J gene lost 4 bases, with 9 bases spanning the gap. CDR3 sequence reads: CASSQDGSSTGELFF. As DNA, the CDR3 is TGCGCCAGCAGCCAAGACGGTAGTAGCACCGGGGAGCTGTTTTTT.

This clonotype occurred a few times. The chain has TRBV29-1 and TRBJ2-7, with D uncertain. In germline, CDR1 is SQVTM, CDR2 ANQGSEA. This CDR3 region has 10 residues. Trimming took 4 bases from V and 3 from J, leaving 4 bases between them. CDR3 region: CSVGNYEQYF. The CDR3 nucleotides are TGCAGCGTTGGCAACTACGAGCAGTACTTC.

The chain has TRBV27 and TRBJ2-2; D gene ambiguous. The CDR3 has 11 amino acids. From germline, CDR1 is MNHEY and CDR2 SMNVEV (reference sequence). V dropped 4 bases and J dropped 7 bases, with 4 bases sitting between them. The chain's CDR3 is CASSSGGELFF. The DNA of the CDR3 is TGTGCCAGCAGTTCTGGCGGGGAGCTGTTTTTT.

The J gene is TRBJ1-2, the V gene TRBV6-5; 10 bases are shared with TRBD1. The CDR3 length is 14 residues. CDR1 is MNHEY, CDR2 SVGAGI, per germline. With 6 bases clipped from V and 5 bases from J, the junction kept 6 bases outside the gene matches. CDR3 protein: CASRPRDRGYGYTF. The CDR3 region has the DNA TGTGCCAGCAGGCCCAGGGACAGGGGATATGGCTACACCTTC.

A few counts support this clonotype. The V and J genes are TRBV4-1 and TRBJ1-2; 8 positions agree with TRBD1. Looked up from germline, CDR1 is MGHRA and CDR2 is YSYEKL. After removal of 3 bases from V and 6 bases from J, the junction contained 9 bases not matched to a gene. This CDR3 contains 15 residues. The chain's CDR3 is CASSHPPGQVHGYTF. CDR3 nucleotide sequence: TGCGCCAGCAGCCACCCGCCGGGACAGGTTCATGGCTACACCTTC.

This clonotype was counted only a few times. In DNA, the CDR3 is TGCGCCAGCAGCCCAGGGTCTGGGGGTGAGCAGTTCTTC. This translates into CASSPGSGGEQFF. V gene TRBV4-3 combines with J gene TRBJ2-1, with D perhaps assigned TRBD1 or TRBD2 (5 bases each). This CDR3 is built from 13 residues. The germline gives CDR1 LGHNA, CDR2 YSLEER. V was pared by 4 bases and J by 9 bases, with 13 bases between.

There are a few counts of this clonotype. V and J are TRBV4-3 and TRBJ2-3; D gene unclear. CDR1 and CDR2 (germline): LGHNA, YSLEER. V lost 1 base and J 0 bases, leaving 11 bases between the germline ends. The CDR3 sequence is 16 residues long. The CDR3 spells CASSQADISSTDTQYF. As DNA, the CDR3 is TGCGCCAGCAGCCAAGCCGACATCTCAAGCACAGATACGCAGTATTTT.

The chain employs TRBV13 and TRBJ2-1; 8 positions agree with TRBD2. J gave up 5 bases and V 5 bases, and 8 bases lay outside the gene matches. The germline CDR1 and CDR2 sequences are PRHDT and FYEKMQ (reference sequence). There are 15 residues in the CDR3. CDR3 DNA sequence: TGTGCCAGCAGCCCCTCGGGGGGGGGCCACAATGAGCAGTTCTTC. Translating gives CASSPSGGGHNEQFF.

The chain couples TRBV5-1 to TRBJ2-2; D not certain. Germline V CDR1 and CDR2: SGHRS, YFSETQ. The CDR3 contains 14 residues. V was clipped by 1 base and J by 1 base, with 5 bases between them. The CDR3 region has the DNA TGCGCCAGCAGCTTGCAAAGGAACACCGGGGAGCTGTTTTTT. Translating gives CASSLQRNTGELFF.

The chain is built from TRBV7-9 and TRBJ2-7; D perhaps matches TRBD1 (5 bases). CDR1 and CDR2 (germline): SEHNR, FQNEAQ (reference sequence). V was cut by 3 bases and J by 2 bases, with 11 bases left in between. The CDR3 covers 14 residues. CDR3 coding DNA: TGTGCCAGCAGCTTTGTCGACAGTCCCTACGAGCAGTACGTC. Encoded protein: CASSFVDSPYEQYV.

This clonotype has just a few counts. The rearrangement joins TRBV7-2 to TRBJ2-7; TRBD1 might be the D (6 bases). The CDR3 totals 14 residues. Trimming cost V 6 bases and J 0 bases, with 12 bases left between them. In germline, CDR1 is SGHTA, CDR2 FQGNSA. This CDR3 reads CASSDRTISYEQYF. The DNA of the CDR3 is TGTGCCAGCAGTGACAGGACAATCTCCTACGAGCAGTACTTC.